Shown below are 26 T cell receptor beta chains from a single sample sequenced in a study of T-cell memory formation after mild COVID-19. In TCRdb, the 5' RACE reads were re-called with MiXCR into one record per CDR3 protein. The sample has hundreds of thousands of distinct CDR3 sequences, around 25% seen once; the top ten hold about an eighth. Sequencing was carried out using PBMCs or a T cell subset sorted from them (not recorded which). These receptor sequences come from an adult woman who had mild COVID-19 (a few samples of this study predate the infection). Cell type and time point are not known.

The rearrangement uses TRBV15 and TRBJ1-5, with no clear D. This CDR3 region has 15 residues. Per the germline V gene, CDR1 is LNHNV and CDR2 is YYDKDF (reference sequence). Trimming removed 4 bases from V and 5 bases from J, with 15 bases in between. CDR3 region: CATSTALLGDQPQHF. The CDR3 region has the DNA TGTGCCACCAGCACGGCACTCCTCGGGGATCAGCCCCAGCATTTT.

The CDR3 DNA follows: TGTGCCAGCAGCTCATCCAGGGTCAGTAGCTATGGCTACACCTTC. Amino acid sequence: CASSSSRVSSYGYTF. The J gene is TRBJ1-2, the V gene TRBV7-9, with D tentatively TRBD1 (5 bases). CDR3 length: 15 residues. The V end was cut by 4 bases, the J end by 4 bases, with 16 bases between. The germline gives CDR1 SEHNR, CDR2 FQNEAQ (reference sequence).

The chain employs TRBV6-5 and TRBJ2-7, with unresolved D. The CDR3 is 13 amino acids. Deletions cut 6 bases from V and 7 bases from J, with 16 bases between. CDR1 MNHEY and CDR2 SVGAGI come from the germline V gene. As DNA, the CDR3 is TGTGCCAGCAGAGGAACAGTGCTTTGGGAGCAGTACTTC. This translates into CASRGTVLWEQYF.

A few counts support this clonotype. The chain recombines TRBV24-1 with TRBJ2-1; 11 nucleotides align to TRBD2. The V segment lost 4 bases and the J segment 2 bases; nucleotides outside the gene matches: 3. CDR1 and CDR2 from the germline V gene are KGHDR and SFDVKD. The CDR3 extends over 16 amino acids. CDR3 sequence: CATSEVSGRAYNEQFF. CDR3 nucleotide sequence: TGTGCCACCAGTGAAGTTAGCGGGAGGGCCTACAATGAGCAGTTCTTC.

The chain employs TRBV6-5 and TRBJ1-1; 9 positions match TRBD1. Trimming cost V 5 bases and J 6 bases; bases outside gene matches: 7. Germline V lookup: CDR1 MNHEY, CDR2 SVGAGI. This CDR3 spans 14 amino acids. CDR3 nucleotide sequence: TGTGCCAGCAGTGCCAGACAGGGGGACGCTGAAGCTTTCTTT. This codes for CASSARQGDAEAFF.

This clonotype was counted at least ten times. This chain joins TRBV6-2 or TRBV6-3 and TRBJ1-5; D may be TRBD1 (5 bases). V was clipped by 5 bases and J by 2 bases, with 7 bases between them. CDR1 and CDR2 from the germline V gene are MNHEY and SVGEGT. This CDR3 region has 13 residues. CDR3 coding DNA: TGTGCCAGCAGTCAGGGAGGCAATCAGCCCCAGCATTTT. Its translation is CASSQGGNQPQHF.

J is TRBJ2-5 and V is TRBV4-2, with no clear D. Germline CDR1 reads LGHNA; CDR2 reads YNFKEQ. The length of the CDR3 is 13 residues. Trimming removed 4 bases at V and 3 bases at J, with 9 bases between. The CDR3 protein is CASSPQDEETQYF. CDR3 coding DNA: TGTGCCAGCAGCCCTCAGGACGAAGAGACCCAGTACTTC.

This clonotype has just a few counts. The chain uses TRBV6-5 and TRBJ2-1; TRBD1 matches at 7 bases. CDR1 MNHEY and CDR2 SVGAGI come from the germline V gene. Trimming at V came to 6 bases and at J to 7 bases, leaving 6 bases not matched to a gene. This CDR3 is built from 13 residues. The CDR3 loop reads CASRQDRVNEQFF. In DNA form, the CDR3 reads TGTGCCAGCAGGCAAGACAGGGTAAATGAGCAGTTCTTC.

DNA for the CDR3: TGTGCCAGCAGTGCGGGCTTTGGGGGCCGATATGGCTACACCTTC. Protein: CASSAGFGGRYGYTF. The V call is TRBV27, the J call TRBJ1-2; tentatively, D is TRBD1 (6 bases). CDR1 is MNHEY and CDR2 is SMNVEV in the germline V gene (reference sequence). The CDR3 contains 15 residues. The V gene lost 5 bases and the J gene lost 5 bases, with 18 bases spanning the gap.

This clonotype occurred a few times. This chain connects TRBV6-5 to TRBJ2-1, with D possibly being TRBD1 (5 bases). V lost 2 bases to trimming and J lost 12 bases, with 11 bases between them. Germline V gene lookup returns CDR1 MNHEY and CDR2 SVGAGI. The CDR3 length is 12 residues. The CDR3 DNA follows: TGTGCCAGCAGTTACGCAGGGCCGGGGCAGTTCTTC. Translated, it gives CASSYAGPGQFF.

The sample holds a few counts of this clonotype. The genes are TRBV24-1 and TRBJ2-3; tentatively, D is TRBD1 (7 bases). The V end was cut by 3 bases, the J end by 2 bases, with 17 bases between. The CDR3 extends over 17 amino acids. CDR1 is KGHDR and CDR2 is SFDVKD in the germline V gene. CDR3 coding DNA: TGTGCCACCAGTGATGCCGGGGGACAGAGATTCACAGATACGCAGTATTTT. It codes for CATSDAGGQRFTDTQYF.

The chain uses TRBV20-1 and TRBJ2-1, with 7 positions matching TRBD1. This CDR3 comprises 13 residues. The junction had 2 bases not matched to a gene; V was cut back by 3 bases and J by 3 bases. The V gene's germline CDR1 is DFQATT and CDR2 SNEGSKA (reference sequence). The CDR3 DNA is TGCAGTGCTAGTACAGGGGTCTACAATGAGCAGTTCTTC. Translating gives CSASTGVYNEQFF.

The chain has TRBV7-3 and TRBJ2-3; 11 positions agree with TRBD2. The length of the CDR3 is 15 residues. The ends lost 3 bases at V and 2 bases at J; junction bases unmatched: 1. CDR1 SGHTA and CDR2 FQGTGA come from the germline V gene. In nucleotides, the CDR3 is TGTGCCAGCAGCTTGACTAGCGGGGTCACAGATACGCAGTATTTT. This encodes CASSLTSGVTDTQYF.

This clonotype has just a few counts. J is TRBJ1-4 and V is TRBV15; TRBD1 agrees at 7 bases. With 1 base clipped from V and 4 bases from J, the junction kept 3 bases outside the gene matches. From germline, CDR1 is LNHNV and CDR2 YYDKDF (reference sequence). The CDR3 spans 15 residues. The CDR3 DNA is TGTGCCACCAGCAGAGTGGGACAGAGTAATGAAAAACTGTTTTTT. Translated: CATSRVGQSNEKLFF. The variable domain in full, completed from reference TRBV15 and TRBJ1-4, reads DAMVIQNPRYQVTQFGKPVTLSCSQTLNHNVMYWYQQKSSQAPKLLFHYYDKDFNNEADTPDNFQSRRPNTSFCFLDIRSPGLGDTAMYLCATSRVGQSNEKLFFGSGTQLSVL.

The CDR3 region is CASSTQGWNTEAFF. The DNA of the CDR3 is TGTGCCAGCAGCACCCAGGGCTGGAACACTGAAGCTTTCTTT. The chain joins TRBV7-8 to TRBJ1-1; TRBD1 is a possible D gene (5 bases). Trimming removed 5 bases at V and 1 base at J, with 11 bases between. The CDR3 length is 14 residues. Germline V gene lookup returns CDR1 SGHVS and CDR2 FQNEAQ.

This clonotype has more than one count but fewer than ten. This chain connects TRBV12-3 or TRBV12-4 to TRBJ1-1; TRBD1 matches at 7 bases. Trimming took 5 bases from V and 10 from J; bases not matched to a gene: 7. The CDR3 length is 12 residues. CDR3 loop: CASSTRQGRAFF. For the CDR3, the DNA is TGTGCCAGCAGTACCCGACAGGGTAGAGCTTTCTTT.

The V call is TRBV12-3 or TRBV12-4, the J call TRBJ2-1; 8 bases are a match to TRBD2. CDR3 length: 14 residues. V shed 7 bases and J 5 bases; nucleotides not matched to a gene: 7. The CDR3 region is CASTLGLAHNEQFF. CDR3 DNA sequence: TGTGCCAGCACCCTCGGACTAGCCCACAATGAGCAGTTCTTC.

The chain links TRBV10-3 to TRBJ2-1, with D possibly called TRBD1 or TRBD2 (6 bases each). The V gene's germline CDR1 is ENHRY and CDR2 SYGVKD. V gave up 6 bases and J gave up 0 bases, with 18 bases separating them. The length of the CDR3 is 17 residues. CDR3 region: CAIRGGLLESSYNEQFF. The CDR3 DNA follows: TGTGCCATCAGAGGGGGACTCCTAGAAAGCTCCTACAATGAGCAGTTCTTC.

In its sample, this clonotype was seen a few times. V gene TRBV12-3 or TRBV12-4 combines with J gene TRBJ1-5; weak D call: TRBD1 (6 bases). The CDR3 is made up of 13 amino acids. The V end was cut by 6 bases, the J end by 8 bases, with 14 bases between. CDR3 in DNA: TGTGCCAGCAGGACGGACAGACTTGAGCCCCAGCATTTT. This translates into CASRTDRLEPQHF.

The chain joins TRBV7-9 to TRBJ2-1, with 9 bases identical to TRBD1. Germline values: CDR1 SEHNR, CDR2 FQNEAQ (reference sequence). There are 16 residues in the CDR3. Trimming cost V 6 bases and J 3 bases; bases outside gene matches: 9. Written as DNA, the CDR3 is TGTGCCAGCAGTCCCGGGACAGGGCTGGTCTACAATGAGCAGTTCTTC. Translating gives CASSPGTGLVYNEQFF.

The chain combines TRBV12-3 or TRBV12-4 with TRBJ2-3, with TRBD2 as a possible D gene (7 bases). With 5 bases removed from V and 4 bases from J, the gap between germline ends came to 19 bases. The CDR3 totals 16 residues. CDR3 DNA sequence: TGTGCCAGCAGTACCGAGTTGGGGGGGGGCTCAGATACGCAGTATTTT. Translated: CASSTELGGGSDTQYF.

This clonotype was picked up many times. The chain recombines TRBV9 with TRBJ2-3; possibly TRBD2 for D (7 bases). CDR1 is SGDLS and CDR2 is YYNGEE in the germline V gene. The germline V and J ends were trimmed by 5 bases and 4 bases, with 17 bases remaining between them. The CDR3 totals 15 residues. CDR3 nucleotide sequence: TGTGCCAGCAGTCAAGAGGGGGGGGCCCCAGATACGCAGTATTTT. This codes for CASSQEGGAPDTQYF.

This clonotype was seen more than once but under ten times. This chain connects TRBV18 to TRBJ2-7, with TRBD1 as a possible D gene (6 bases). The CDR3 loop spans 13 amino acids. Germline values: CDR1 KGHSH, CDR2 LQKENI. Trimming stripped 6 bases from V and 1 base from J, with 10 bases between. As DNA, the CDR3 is TGTGCCAGCTCTAGACAGGAGTCCTACGAGCAGTACTTC. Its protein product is CASSRQESYEQYF.

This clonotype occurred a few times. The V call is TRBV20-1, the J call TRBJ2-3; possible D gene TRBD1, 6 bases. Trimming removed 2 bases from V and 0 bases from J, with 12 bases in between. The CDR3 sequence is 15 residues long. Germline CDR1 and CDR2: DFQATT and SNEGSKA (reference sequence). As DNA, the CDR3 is TGCAGTGCTAGAAGGGCAGGGGACAGCACAGATACGCAGTATTTT. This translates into CSARRAGDSTDTQYF.

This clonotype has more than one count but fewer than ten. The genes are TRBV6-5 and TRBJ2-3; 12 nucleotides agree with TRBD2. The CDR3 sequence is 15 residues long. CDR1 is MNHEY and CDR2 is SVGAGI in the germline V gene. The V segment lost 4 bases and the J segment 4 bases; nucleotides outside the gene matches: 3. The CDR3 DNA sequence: TGTGCCAGCAGTTCGACTAGCGGGAGCGCAGATACGCAGTATTTT. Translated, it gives CASSSTSGSADTQYF.

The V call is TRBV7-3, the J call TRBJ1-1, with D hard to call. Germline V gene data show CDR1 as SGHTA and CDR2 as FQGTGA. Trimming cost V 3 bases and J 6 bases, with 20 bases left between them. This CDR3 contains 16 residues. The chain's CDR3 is CASSFSGSRKVAEAFF. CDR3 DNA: TGTGCCAGCAGCTTTAGTGGTAGTCGTAAAGTGGCTGAAGCTTTCTTT.